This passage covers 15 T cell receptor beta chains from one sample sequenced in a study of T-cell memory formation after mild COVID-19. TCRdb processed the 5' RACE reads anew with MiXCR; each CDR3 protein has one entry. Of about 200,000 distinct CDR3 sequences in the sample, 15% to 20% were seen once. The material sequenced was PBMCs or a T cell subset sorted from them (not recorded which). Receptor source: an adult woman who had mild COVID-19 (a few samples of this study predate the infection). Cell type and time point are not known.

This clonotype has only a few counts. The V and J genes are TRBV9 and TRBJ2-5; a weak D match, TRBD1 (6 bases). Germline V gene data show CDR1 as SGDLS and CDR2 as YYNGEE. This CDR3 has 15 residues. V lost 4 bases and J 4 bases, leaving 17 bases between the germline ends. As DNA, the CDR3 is TGTGCCAGCAGCATAGATCCTACAGGGACAGAGACCCAGTACTTC. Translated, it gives CASSIDPTGTETQYF.

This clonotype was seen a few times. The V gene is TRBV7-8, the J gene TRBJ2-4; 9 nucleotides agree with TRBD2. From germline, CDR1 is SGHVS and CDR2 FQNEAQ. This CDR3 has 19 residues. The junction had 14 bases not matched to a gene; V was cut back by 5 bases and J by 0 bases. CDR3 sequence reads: CASSPRGVAGALAKNIQYF. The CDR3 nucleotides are TGTGCCAGCAGCCCCAGGGGGGTAGCGGGGGCCCTAGCCAAAAACATTCAGTACTTC.

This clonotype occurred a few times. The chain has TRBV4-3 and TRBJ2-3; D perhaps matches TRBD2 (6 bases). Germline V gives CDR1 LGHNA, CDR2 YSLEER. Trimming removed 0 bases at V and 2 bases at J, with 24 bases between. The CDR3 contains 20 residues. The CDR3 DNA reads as TGCGCCAGCAGCCAAGACTTCCTACGGGGGTGGGAGGCTATCACAGATACGCAGTATTTT. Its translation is CASSQDFLRGWEAITDTQYF.

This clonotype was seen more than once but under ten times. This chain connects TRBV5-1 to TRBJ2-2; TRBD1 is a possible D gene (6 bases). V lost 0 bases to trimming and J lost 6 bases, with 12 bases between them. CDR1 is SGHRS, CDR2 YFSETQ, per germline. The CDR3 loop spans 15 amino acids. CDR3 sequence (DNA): TGCGCCAGCAGCTTGGCCGCTCAGGGGTCCGGGGAGCTGTTTTTT. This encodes CASSLAAQGSGELFF.

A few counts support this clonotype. CDR3 in amino acids: CASSPRTVFSYEQYF. The CDR3 region has the DNA TGTGCCAGCTCACCACGGACAGTCTTCTCCTACGAGCAGTACTTC. The chain links TRBV18 to TRBJ2-7; tentative D call: TRBD1 (6 bases). Germline values: CDR1 KGHSH, CDR2 LQKENI. V gave up 1 base and J gave up 0 bases, with 10 bases separating them. CDR3 size: 15 residues.

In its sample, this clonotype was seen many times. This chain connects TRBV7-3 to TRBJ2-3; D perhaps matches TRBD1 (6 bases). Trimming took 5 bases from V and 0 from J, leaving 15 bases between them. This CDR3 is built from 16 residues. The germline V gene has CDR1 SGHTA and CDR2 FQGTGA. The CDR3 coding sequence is TGTGCCAGCAGCATTCTCGACAGGCATAGCACAGATACGCAGTATTTT. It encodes CASSILDRHSTDTQYF.

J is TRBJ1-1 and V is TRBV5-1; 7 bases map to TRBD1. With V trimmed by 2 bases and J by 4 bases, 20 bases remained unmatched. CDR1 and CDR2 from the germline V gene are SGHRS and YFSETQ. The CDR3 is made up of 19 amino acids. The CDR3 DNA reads TGCGCCAGCAGCTTACAGGGGCAGACCAGTATAGGGTTTGGCACTGAAGCTTTCTTT. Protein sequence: CASSLQGQTSIGFGTEAFF.

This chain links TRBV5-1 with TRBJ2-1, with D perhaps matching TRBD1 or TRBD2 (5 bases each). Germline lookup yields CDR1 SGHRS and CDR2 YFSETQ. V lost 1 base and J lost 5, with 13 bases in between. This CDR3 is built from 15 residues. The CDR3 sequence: CASSLWGSWDNEQFF. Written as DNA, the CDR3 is TGCGCCAGCAGCTTGTGGGGGTCTTGGGACAATGAGCAGTTCTTC. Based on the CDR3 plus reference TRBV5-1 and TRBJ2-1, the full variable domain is KAGVTQTPRYLIKTRGQQVTLSCSPISGHRSVSWYQQTPGQGLQFLFEYFSETQRNKGNFPGRFSGRQFSNSRSEMNVSTLELGDSALYLCASSLWGSWDNEQFFGPGTRLTVL.

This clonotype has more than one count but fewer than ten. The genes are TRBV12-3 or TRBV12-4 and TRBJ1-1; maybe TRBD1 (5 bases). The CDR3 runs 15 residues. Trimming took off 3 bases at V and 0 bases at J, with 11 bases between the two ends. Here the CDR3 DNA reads TGTGCCAGCAGTTTTCGGCAGGGAATGAACACTGAAGCTTTCTTT. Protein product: CASSFRQGMNTEAFF.

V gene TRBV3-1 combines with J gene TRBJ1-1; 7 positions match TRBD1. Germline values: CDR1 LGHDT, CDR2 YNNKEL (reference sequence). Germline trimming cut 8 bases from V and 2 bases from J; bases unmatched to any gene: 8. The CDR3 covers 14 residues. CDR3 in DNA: TGTGCCAGCCAGGGACAGCCCCGAAACACTGAAGCTTTCTTT. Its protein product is CASQGQPRNTEAFF.

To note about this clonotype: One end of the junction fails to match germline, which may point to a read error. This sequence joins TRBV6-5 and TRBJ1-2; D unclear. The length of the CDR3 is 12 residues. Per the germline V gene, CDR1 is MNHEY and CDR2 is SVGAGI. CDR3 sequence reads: CASKTGQLPIAF. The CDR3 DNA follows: TGTGCCAGCAAGACGGGCCAGCTTCCTATTGCCTTC.

Here the CDR3 reads CSARGKRTSGELFF. Here the CDR3 DNA reads TGCAGTGCTAGAGGGAAACGGACAAGCGGGGAGCTGTTTTTT. This rearrangement joins TRBV20-1 to TRBJ2-2; maybe TRBD1 (5 bases). The CDR3 has 14 residues. Trimming removed 1 base from V and 7 bases from J, with 13 bases in between. CDR1 and CDR2 from the germline V gene are DFQATT and SNEGSKA (reference sequence).

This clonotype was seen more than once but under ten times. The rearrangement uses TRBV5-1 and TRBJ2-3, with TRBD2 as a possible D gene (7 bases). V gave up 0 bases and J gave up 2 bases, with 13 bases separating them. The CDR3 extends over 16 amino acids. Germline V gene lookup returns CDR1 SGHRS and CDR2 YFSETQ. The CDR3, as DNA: TGCGCCAGCAGCTTGGATGCGGGGGCCCACACAGATACGCAGTATTTT. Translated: CASSLDAGAHTDTQYF.

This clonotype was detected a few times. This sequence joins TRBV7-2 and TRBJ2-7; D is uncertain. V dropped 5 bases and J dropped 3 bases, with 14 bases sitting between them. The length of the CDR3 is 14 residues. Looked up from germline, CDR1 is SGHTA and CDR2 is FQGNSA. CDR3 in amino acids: CASSVGYGGYEQYF. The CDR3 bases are TGTGCCAGCAGCGTAGGTTATGGCGGCTACGAGCAGTACTTC.

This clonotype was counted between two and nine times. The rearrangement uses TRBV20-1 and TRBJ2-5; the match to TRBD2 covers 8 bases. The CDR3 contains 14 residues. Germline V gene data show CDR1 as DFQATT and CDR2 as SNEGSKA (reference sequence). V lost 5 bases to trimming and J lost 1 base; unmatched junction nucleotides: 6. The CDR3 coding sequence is TGCAGTGCTCTTAGCGGGACGTCCCAAGAGACCCAGTACTTC. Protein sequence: CSALSGTSQETQYF.